One sample yielded the 26 T cell receptor beta chains listed below, sequenced in a study of shared clonotypes between healthy human individuals. The table came from immunoSEQ multiplex PCR; TCRdb's copy has only in-frame clones and leaves some out. The sample contains over a million clones, 95% to 97% of which appear only once. Material for sequencing was naive CD4+ T cells sorted from blood. Subset indicated: CD45RA+ positively selected. These receptors all stem from a man aged 25-45 years in good health.

The sample holds one count of this clone. The rearrangement joins TRBV9 to TRBJ2-3, with D perhaps matching TRBD1 or TRBD2 (5 bases each). With 4 bases removed from V and 2 bases from J, the gap between germline ends came to 17 bases. The V gene's germline CDR1 is SGDLS and CDR2 YYNGEE. The length of the CDR3 is 16 residues. The CDR3 region is CASSPGTPWPTDTQYF. CDR3 coding DNA: TGTGCCAGCAGCCCAGGGACCCCGTGGCCCACAGATACGCAGTATTTT. Full variable domain (missing parts from reference TRBV9 and TRBJ2-3): DSGVTQTPKHLITATGQRVTLRCSPRSGDLSVYWYQQSLDQGLQFLIQYYNGEERAKGNILERFSAQQFPDLHSELNLSSLELGDSALYFCASSPGTPWPTDTQYFGPGTRLTVL.

The gene calls are TRBV28 and TRBJ2-3; weak D call: TRBD1 (7 bases). CDR1 and CDR2 (germline): MDHEN, SYDVKM. The CDR3 is made up of 15 amino acids. V was cut by 5 bases and J by 5 bases, with 17 bases left in between. In DNA, the CDR3 is TGTGCCAGCAGTCCCCACAGGGGAGGAATAGATACGCAGTATTTT. Translation gives CASSPHRGGIDTQYF.

For the CDR3, the DNA is TGTGCCAGCTCGGGACAGGGACCCTACGAGCAGTACTTC. This translates into CASSGQGPYEQYF. The rearrangement uses TRBV2 and TRBJ2-7; 9 bases are a match to TRBD1. This CDR3 region has 13 residues. J gave up 2 bases and V 8 bases, and 4 bases lay outside the gene matches. Germline V CDR1 and CDR2: SNHLY, FYNNEI.

The genes are TRBV6-1 and TRBJ2-1; 12 bases map to TRBD2. The trim removed 4 bases at V and 7 bases at J, leaving 11 bases unmatched. The CDR3 length is 17 residues. Per the germline V gene, CDR1 is MNHNS and CDR2 is SASEGT. CDR3 loop: CASSARLAGEGDNEQFF. The CDR3 coding sequence is TGTGCCAGCAGTGCGAGACTAGCGGGAGAGGGAGATAATGAGCAGTTCTTC.

There are a few counts of this clone. The gene calls are TRBV6-1 and TRBJ1-1; 7 bases match TRBD1. The CDR3 length is 14 residues. V lost 4 bases to trimming and J lost 4 bases; unmatched junction nucleotides: 6. Germline CDR1 is MNHNS and CDR2 is SASEGT. Here the CDR3 DNA reads TGTGCCAGCAGTGGGGAGGGGGCAGGCACTGAAGCTTTCTTT. This gives the protein CASSGEGAGTEAFF.

The CDR3 nucleotides read TGTGCCAGCAGTTTATCCGACAGGGTACGGCAGCCCCAGCATTTT. It codes for CASSLSDRVRQPQHF. The V and J genes are TRBV27 and TRBJ1-5; 7 nucleotides line up with TRBD1. Germline CDR1 and CDR2: MNHEY and SMNVEV (reference sequence). The CDR3 has 15 amino acids. With 0 bases clipped from V and 7 bases from J, the junction kept 6 bases outside the gene matches.

This chain links TRBV7-9 with TRBJ2-1; 12 nucleotides match TRBD1. V lost 3 bases, J lost 11 bases, and 5 bases stayed unmatched. Per the germline V gene, CDR1 is SEHNR and CDR2 is FQNEAQ (reference sequence). This CDR3 region has 14 residues. The CDR3 is CASSFTGTGGKQFF. As DNA, the CDR3 is TGTGCCAGCAGCTTTACCGGGACAGGGGGCAAGCAGTTCTTC.

The V gene is TRBV10-3, the J gene TRBJ2-7, with a possible D match to TRBD1 (6 bases). The CDR3 is 15 residues long. Germline CDR1 reads ENHRY; CDR2 reads SYGVKD. V lost 5 bases to trimming and J lost 0 bases, with 14 bases between them. CDR3 nucleotides: TGTGCCATCAGTCCGCCGGGACAAAGCTCCTACGAGCAGTACTTC. Translated: CAISPPGQSSYEQYF.

This chain links TRBV10-3 with TRBJ2-1; D may be TRBD2 (6 bases). CDR1 is ENHRY and CDR2 is SYGVKD in the germline V gene. The CDR3 is 15 residues long. Trimming took 4 bases from V and 5 from J, leaving 15 bases between them. The CDR3 nucleotides read TGTGCCATCAGTGCGGGGAGGACCAGGGACAATGAGCAGTTCTTC. Protein product: CAISAGRTRDNEQFF.

The chain combines TRBV6-1 with TRBJ2-5; D unclear. V shed 1 base and J shed 1 base, with 10 bases lying between them. This CDR3 spans 15 amino acids. CDR1 is MNHNS, CDR2 SASEGT, per germline. This CDR3 is CASSEGKRTQETQYF. The CDR3 coding sequence is TGTGCCAGCAGTGAAGGGAAGCGAACCCAAGAGACCCAGTACTTC.

V is TRBV20-1 and J is TRBJ1-2; no definite D call. Germline V gives CDR1 DFQATT, CDR2 SNEGSKA (reference sequence). The CDR3 has 11 amino acids. V lost 3 bases and J 4 bases, leaving 6 bases between the germline ends. The CDR3: CSASGVYGYTF. The CDR3 nucleotides read TGCAGTGCTAGTGGGGTCTATGGCTACACCTTC.

This rearrangement joins TRBV7-6 to TRBJ2-5; TRBD1 might be the D (7 bases). Trimming removed 1 base from V and 6 bases from J, with 15 bases in between. This CDR3 is 15 amino acids long. Germline CDR1 SGHVS, CDR2 FNYEAQ. CDR3 region: CASSLGVPGGKTQYF. CDR3 nucleotides: TGTGCCAGCAGCTTAGGGGTTCCAGGGGGGAAGACCCAGTACTTC.

The chain is built from TRBV7-9 and TRBJ2-1, with D uncertain. The CDR3 length is 13 residues. Trimming took 5 bases from V and 9 from J, leaving 14 bases between them. Germline CDR1 reads SEHNR; CDR2 reads FQNEAQ (reference sequence). The CDR3 loop reads CASSIGSFAEQFF. As DNA, the CDR3 is TGTGCCAGCAGCATCGGGTCTTTCGCTGAGCAGTTCTTC. The whole variable domain, remainder taken from reference TRBV7-9 and TRBJ2-1, is DTGVSQNPRHKITKRGQNVTFRCDPISEHNRLYWYRQTLGQGPEFLTYFQNEAQLEKSRLLSDRFSAERPKGSFSTLEIQRTEQGDSAMYLCASSIGSFAEQFFGPGTRLTVL.

The CDR3 DNA is TGTGCCAGCAGTGATTCTCCATTAGAGACCCAGTACTTC. Translation: CASSDSPLETQYF. This chain links TRBV2 with TRBJ2-5; D call uncertain. There are 13 residues in the CDR3. V was trimmed by 3 bases and J by 4 bases, leaving 9 bases between them. Germline V gene data show CDR1 as SNHLY and CDR2 as FYNNEI.

The rearrangement uses TRBV5-4 and TRBJ1-2; tentatively, D is TRBD1 (5 bases). This CDR3 region has 15 residues. V dropped 5 bases and J dropped 0 bases, with 14 bases sitting between them. Per germline, CDR1 SGHNT and CDR2 YYREEE (reference sequence). In DNA, the CDR3 is TGTGCCAGCAGTACGAACCCAGGGTCTAACTATGGCTACACCTTC. Amino acid sequence: CASSTNPGSNYGYTF.

V gene TRBV5-1 combines with J gene TRBJ2-3, with a tentative D call TRBD2 (7 bases). The CDR3 totals 12 residues. V was shortened by 7 bases and J by 4 bases, with 10 bases between the two germline ends. CDR1 and CDR2 from the germline V gene are SGHRS and YFSETQ. In nucleotides, the CDR3 is TGCGCCAGCGGGGAGGGGGCAGATACGCAGTATTTT. This encodes CASGEGADTQYF.

In this sample, this clone turned up once. The chain is built from TRBV6-5 and TRBJ2-5; D call uncertain. The germline V gene encodes CDR1 MNHEY and CDR2 SVGAGI. V was shortened by 2 bases and J by 5 bases, with 9 bases between the two germline ends. This CDR3 is built from 13 residues. CDR3 coding DNA: TGTGCCAGCAGTTACAGGCCGATGGAGACCCAGTACTTC. Amino acids: CASSYRPMETQYF.

In regard to this clone: The same CDR3 is also encoded by other DNA sequences in this sample. This rearrangement joins TRBV28 to TRBJ1-2, with D possibly TRBD1 on 6 matching bases. Trimming stripped 3 bases from V and 8 bases from J, with 10 bases between. Germline CDR1 reads MDHEN; CDR2 reads SYDVKM. This CDR3 is built from 12 residues. Here the CDR3 reads CASSFRGGGYTF. CDR3 DNA sequence: TGTGCCAGCAGTTTCAGGGGCGGGGGCTACACCTTC.

This chain uses TRBV30 with TRBJ1-4, with D tentatively TRBD1 (6 bases). The germline V gene has CDR1 GTSNPN and CDR2 SVGIG (reference sequence). Between the trimmed V and J ends, which lost 2 bases and 7 bases, there was a span of 14 bases. The CDR3 is 14 residues long. CDR3 in amino acids: CAWSLGGIGEKLFF. The CDR3 nucleotides are TGTGCCTGGAGTTTAGGGGGTATTGGTGAAAAACTGTTTTTT.

The CDR3 sequence: CASRIPGQGQKSTNEKLFF. CDR3 DNA: TGTGCCAGCAGGATACCGGGACAGGGGCAGAAATCAACTAATGAAAAACTGTTTTTT. The chain couples TRBV27 to TRBJ1-4, with 10 bases fitting TRBD1. Germline assignment: CDR1 MNHEY and CDR2 SMNVEV (reference sequence). The CDR3 loop spans 19 amino acids. With V trimmed by 6 bases and J by 0 bases, 13 bases remained unmatched. The full variable domain, in which reference TRBV27 and TRBJ1-4 provide the parts outside the CDR3, is EAQVTQNPRYLITVTGKKLTVTCSQNMNHEYMSWYRQDPGLGLRQIYYSMNVEVTDKGDVPEGYKVSRKEKRNFPLILESPSPNQTSLYFCASRIPGQGQKSTNEKLFFGSGTQLSVL.

The gene calls are TRBV18 and TRBJ2-7; 8 nucleotides agree with TRBD2. Germline loops: CDR1 KGHSH, CDR2 LQKENI. V was pared by 6 bases and J by 4 bases, with 8 bases of the junction left unmatched. The CDR3 totals 14 residues. CDR3 protein: CASSAGTSTYEQYF. In DNA, the CDR3 is TGTGCCAGCTCGGCCGGGACTAGTACGTACGAGCAGTACTTC.

Turning to this clone: Sequence at one end of the junction differs from germline and may be a read error. This chain joins TRBV5-4 and TRBJ2-2, with D perhaps TRBD1 or TRBD2 (6 bases each). This CDR3 has 14 residues. Germline V gene sequence: CDR1 SGHNT, CDR2 YYREEE (reference sequence). The CDR3: CASSQKQGGGELFF. CDR3 coding DNA: TGCGCCAGCAGCCAGAAACAGGGAGGCGGGGAGCTGTTTTTT. Variable domain in full (rest from reference TRBV5-4 and TRBJ2-2): ETGVTQSPTHLIKTRGQQVTLRCSSQSGHNTVSWYQQALGQGPQFIFQYYREEENGRGNFPPRFSGLQFPNYSSELNVNALELDDSALYLCASSQKQGGGELFFGEGSRLTVL.

Of note for this clone: Distinct nucleotide sequences in the sample also encode this CDR3. The rearrangement joins TRBV15 to TRBJ2-1; D call uncertain. Germline V gene data show CDR1 as LNHNV and CDR2 as YYDKDF (reference sequence). V was trimmed by 0 bases and J by 6 bases, leaving 6 bases between them. This CDR3 region has 13 residues. CDR3 amino acids: CATSRDVGNEQFF. For the CDR3, the DNA is TGTGCCACCAGCAGAGATGTAGGCAATGAGCAGTTCTTC.

The V and J genes are TRBV29-1 and TRBJ2-3; possible D gene TRBD2, 5 bases. The CDR3 extends over 12 amino acids. V was cut by 8 bases and J by 4 bases, with 13 bases left in between. CDR1 and CDR2 (germline): SQVTM, ANQGSEA. CDR3 coding DNA: TGCAGCCCTGAGGGCCCAGCAGATACGCAGTATTTT. Its translation is CSPEGPADTQYF.

This clone appeared a single time. The V call is TRBV10-1, the J call TRBJ2-3; 7 bases match TRBD2. The CDR3 covers 14 residues. J gave up 4 bases and V 6 bases, and 7 bases lay outside the gene matches. Germline-derived CDR1 and CDR2 are WNHNN and SYGVQD (reference sequence). CDR3 sequence reads: CASRSAGVADTQYF. CDR3 coding DNA: TGCGCCAGCAGATCGGCGGGAGTGGCAGATACGCAGTATTTT.

The V and J genes are TRBV5-4 and TRBJ2-7, with 8 bases lining up with TRBD1. The CDR3 consists of 14 residues. V lost 4 bases and J lost 4; bases outside the gene matches: 7. Germline lookup yields CDR1 SGHNT and CDR2 YYREEE (reference sequence). In nucleotides, the CDR3 is TGTGCCAGCAGCCTAGGACAGGGTTGGTACGAGCAGTACTTC. This codes for CASSLGQGWYEQYF.